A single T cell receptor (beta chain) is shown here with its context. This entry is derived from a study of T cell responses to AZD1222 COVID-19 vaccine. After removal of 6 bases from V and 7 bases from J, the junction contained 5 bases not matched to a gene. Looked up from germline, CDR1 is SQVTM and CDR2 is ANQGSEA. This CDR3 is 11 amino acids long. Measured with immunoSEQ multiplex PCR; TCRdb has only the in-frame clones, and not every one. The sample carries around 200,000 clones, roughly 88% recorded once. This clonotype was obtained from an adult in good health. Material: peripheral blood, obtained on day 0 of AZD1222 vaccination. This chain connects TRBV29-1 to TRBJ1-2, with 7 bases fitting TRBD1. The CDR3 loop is CSVLRQGGYTF. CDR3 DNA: TGCAGCGTACTTAGACAGGGTGGCTACACCTTC.